This record covers a single T cell receptor (beta chain). The record originates from a study of blood T cell repertoires in COVID-19. Study overall: Some COVID-19 samples were acute and others convalescent; all came from the United States, Italy and Spain.

Repertoires were generated with immunoSEQ multiplex PCR, while TCRdb's copy carries only in-frame clones and drops some. The profile covers over 200,000 clones, with 80% to 90% appearing a single time and about 4% taken by the ten largest. Recruits, aged roughly 18 to 95 years, lived in 20 to 30 US areas. Participant-reported clinical history was the basis for cohort assignment. The CDR3 loop spans 13 amino acids. The germline CDR1 and CDR2 sequences are SEHNR and FQNEAQ (reference sequence). After removal of 5 bases from V and 2 bases from J, the junction contained 2 bases not matched to a gene. The sample comprised PBMCs or T cells enriched from blood (not recorded which). The clonotype comes from a young woman who had been exposed to COVID-19. The chain employs TRBV7-9 and TRBJ2-7; TRBD2 matches at 8 bases. The CDR3 sequence is CASSEGLAYEQYF. As DNA, the CDR3 is TGTGCCAGCAGCGAGGGACTAGCCTACGAGCAGTACTTC. The full variable domain, in which reference TRBV7-9 and TRBJ2-7 provide the parts outside the CDR3, is DTGVSQNPRHKITKRGQNVTFRCDPISEHNRLYWYRQTLGQGPEFLTYFQNEAQLEKSRLLSDRFSAERPKGSFSTLEIQRTEQGDSAMYLCASSEGLAYEQYFGPGTRLTVT.